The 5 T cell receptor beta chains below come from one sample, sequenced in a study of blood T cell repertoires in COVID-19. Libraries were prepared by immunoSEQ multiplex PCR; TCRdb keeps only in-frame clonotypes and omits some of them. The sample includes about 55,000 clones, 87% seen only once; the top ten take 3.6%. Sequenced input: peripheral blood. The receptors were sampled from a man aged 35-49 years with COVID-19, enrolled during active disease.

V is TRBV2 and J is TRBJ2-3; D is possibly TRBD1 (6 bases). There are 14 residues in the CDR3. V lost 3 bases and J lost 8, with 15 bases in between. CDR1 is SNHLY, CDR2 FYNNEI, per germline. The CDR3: CASSDQGPPGTQYF. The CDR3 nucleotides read TGTGCCAGCAGTGACCAGGGGCCCCCGGGTACGCAGTATTTT. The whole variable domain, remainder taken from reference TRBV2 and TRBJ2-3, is EPEVTQTPSHQVTQMGQEVILRCVPISNHLYFYWYRQILGQKVEFLVSFYNNEISEKSEIFDDQFSVERPDGSNFTLKIRSTKLEDSAMYFCASSDQGPPGTQYFGPGTRLTVL.

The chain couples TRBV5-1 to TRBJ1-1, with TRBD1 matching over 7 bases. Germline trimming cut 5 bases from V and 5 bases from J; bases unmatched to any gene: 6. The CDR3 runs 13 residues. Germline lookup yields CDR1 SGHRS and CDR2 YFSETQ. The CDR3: CASSTTGWTEAFF. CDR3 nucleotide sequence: TGCGCCAGCAGTACGACAGGGTGGACTGAAGCTTTCTTT.

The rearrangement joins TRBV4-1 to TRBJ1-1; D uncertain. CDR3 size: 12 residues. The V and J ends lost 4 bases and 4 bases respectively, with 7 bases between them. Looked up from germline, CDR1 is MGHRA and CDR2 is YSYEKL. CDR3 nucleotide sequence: TGCGCCAGCAGCCCAAGCGGCACTGAAGCTTTCTTT. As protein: CASSPSGTEAFF.

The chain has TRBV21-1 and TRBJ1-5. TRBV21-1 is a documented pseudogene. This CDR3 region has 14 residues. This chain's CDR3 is CASRWGGSNQPQHF. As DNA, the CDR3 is TGTGCCAGCAGGTGGGGGGGGAGCAATCAGCCCCAGCATTTT.

The CDR3 here is CASSASGAPRVSYNSPLHF. The CDR3 region has the DNA TGTGCCAGTAGTGCTTCGGGAGCACCTCGGGTATCCTATAATTCACCCCTCCACTTT. This chain links TRBV19 with TRBJ1-6, with no clear D. Trimming pared 5 bases from V and 1 base from J, leaving 21 bases between. Germline V lookup: CDR1 LNHDA, CDR2 SQIVND (reference sequence). The CDR3 is made up of 19 amino acids.